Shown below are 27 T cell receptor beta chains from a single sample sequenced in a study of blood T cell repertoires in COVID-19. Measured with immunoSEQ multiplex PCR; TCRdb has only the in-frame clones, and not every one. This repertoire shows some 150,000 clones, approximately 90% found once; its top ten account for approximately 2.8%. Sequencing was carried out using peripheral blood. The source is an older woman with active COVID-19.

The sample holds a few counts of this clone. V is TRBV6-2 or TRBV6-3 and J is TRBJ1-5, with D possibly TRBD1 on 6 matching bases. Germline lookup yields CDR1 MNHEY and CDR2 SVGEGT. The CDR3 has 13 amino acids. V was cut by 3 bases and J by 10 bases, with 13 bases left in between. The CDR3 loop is CASSYGLRGPQHF. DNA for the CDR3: TGTGCCAGCAGTTATGGCCTCAGGGGACCCCAGCATTTT.

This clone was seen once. DNA for the CDR3: TGTGCCAGCAGCCCAAGGGTAGCGGGAGTGTATACGCAGTATTTT. Translation: CASSPRVAGVYTQYF. V is TRBV7-9 and J is TRBJ2-3, with 9 bases that match TRBD2. CDR1 is SEHNR, CDR2 FQNEAQ, per germline (reference sequence). The CDR3 extends over 15 amino acids. The V segment lost 5 bases and the J segment 7 bases; nucleotides outside the gene matches: 10.

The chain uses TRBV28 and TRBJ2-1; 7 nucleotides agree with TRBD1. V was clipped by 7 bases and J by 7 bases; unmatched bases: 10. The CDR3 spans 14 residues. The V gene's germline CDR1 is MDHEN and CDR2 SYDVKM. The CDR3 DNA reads TGTGCCAGCACAACAGGGGCGAACGTGAATGAGCAGTTCTTC. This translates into CASTTGANVNEQFF.

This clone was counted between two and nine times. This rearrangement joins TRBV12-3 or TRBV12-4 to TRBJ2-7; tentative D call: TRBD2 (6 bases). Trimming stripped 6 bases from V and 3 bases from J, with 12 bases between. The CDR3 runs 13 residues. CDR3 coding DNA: TGTGCCAGCAGGAAGGGACTGAACTACGAGCAGTACTTC. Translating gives CASRKGLNYEQYF.

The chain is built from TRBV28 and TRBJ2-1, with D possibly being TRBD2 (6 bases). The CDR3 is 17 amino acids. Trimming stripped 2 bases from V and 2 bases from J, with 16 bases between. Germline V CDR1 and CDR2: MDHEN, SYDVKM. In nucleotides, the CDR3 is TGTGCCAGCAGTTTAACTTTAGCGGATCCACCCTACAATGAGCAGTTCTTC. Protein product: CASSLTLADPPYNEQFF.

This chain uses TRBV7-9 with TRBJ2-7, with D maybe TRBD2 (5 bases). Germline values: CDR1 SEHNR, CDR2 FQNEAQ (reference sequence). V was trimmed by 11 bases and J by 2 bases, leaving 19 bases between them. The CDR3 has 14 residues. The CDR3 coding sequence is TGTGCCCGCCGGGATCAGGCGGCTACCTACGAGCAGTACTTC. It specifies CARRDQAATYEQYF.

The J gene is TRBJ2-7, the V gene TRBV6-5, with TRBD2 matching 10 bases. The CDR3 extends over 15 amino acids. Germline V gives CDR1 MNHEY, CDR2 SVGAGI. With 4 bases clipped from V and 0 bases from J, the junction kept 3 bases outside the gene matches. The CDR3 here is CASSSGLADSYEQYF. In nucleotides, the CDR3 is TGTGCCAGCAGTTCCGGACTAGCGGACTCCTACGAGCAGTACTTC.

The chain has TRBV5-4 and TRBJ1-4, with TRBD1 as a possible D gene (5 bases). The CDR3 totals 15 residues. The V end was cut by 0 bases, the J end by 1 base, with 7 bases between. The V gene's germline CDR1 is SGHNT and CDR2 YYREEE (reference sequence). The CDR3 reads CASSLGQGTNEKLFF. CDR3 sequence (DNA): TGTGCCAGCAGCTTGGGCCAGGGAACTAATGAAAAACTGTTTTTT.

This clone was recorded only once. DNA for the CDR3: TGTGCCAGCTCACCCCGGGAGGTATTGAATGAGCAGTTCTTC. Translation gives CASSPREVLNEQFF. The rearrangement joins TRBV18 to TRBJ2-1; the match to TRBD2 covers 7 bases. This CDR3 has 14 residues. In germline, CDR1 is KGHSH, CDR2 LQKENI. J lost 7 bases, V lost 3 bases, and 6 bases had no gene match. The full variable domain, with the rest looked up from reference TRBV18 and TRBJ2-1, is NAGVMQNPRHLVRRRGQEARLRCSPMKGHSHVYWYRQLPEEGLKFMVYLQKENIIDESGMPKERFSAEFPKEGPSILRIQQVVRGDSAAYFCASSPREVLNEQFFGPGTRLTVL.

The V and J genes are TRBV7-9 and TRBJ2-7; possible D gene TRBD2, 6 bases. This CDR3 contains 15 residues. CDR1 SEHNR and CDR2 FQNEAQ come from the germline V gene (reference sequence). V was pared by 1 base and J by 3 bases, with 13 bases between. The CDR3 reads CASSLGSGRDYEQYF. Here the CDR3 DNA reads TGTGCCAGCAGCTTAGGGTCGGGGCGGGACTACGAGCAGTACTTC.

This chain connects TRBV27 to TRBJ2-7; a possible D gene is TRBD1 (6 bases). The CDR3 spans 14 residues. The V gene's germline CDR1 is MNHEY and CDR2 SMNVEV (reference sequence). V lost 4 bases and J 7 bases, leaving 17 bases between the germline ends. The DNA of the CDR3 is TGTGCCAGCAGTTCCCGGGACACCTCCCTTGAGCAGTACTTC. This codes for CASSSRDTSLEQYF.

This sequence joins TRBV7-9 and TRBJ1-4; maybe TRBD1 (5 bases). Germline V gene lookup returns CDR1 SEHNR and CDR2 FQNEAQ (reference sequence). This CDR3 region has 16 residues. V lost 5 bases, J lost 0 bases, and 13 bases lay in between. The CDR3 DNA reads TGTGCCAGCAGCCTTCAAGGGGTAGCAACTAATGAAAAACTGTTTTTT. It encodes CASSLQGVATNEKLFF.

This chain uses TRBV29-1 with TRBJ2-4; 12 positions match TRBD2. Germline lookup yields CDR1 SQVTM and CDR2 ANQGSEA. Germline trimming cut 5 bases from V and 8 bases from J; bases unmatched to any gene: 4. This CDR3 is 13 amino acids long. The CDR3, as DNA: TGCAGCGTTCTGACTAGCGGGAGTCACATTCAGTACTTC. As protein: CSVLTSGSHIQYF.

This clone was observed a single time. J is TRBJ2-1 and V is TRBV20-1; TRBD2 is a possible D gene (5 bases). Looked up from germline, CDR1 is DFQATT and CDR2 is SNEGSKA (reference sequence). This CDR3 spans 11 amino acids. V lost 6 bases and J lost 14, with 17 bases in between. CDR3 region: CSAAIAPEEFF. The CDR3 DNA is TGCAGTGCGGCGATAGCGCCCGAAGAGTTCTTC.

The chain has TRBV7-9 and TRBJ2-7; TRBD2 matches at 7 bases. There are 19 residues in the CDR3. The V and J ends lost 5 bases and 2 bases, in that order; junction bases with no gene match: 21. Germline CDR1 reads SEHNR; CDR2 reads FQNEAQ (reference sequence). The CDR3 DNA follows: TGTGCCAGCAGCCCCGTACTTGACCAAAGCGGGATGAAAACCTACGAGCAGTACTTC. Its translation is CASSPVLDQSGMKTYEQYF. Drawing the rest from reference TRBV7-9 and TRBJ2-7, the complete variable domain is DTGVSQNPRHKITKRGQNVTFRCDPISEHNRLYWYRQTLGQGPEFLTYFQNEAQLEKSRLLSDRFSAERPKGSFSTLEIQRTEQGDSAMYLCASSPVLDQSGMKTYEQYFGPGTRLTVT.

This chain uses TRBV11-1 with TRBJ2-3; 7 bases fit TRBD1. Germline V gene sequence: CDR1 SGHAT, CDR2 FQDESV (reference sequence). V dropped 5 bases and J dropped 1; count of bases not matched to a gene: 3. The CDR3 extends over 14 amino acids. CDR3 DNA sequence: TGTGCCAGCAGCGAAACAGGGGGCACAGATACGCAGTATTTT. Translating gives CASSETGGTDTQYF.

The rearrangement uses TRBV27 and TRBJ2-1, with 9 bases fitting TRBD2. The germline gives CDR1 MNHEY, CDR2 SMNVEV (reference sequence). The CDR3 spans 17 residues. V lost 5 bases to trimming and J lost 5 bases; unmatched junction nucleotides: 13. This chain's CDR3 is CASSTVSRGLANNEQFF. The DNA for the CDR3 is TGTGCCAGCAGTACCGTCTCGCGCGGACTAGCGAACAATGAGCAGTTCTTC.

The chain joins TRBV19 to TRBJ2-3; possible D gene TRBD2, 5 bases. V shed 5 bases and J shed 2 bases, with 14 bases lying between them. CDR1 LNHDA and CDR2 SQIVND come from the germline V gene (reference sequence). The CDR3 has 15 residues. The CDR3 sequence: CASSVGLSNTDTQYF. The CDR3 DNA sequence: TGTGCCAGTAGTGTTGGACTTTCTAACACAGATACGCAGTATTTT.

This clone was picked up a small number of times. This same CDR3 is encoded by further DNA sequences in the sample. DNA for the CDR3: TGTGCCAGCAGTCCCTCTAGCGGGAGGAGGAATGAGCAGTTCTTC. It codes for CASSPSSGRRNEQFF. The chain couples TRBV6-5 to TRBJ2-1; 11 bases align to TRBD2. The CDR3 spans 15 residues. Germline-derived CDR1 and CDR2 are MNHEY and SVGAGI. The trim removed 5 bases at V and 7 bases at J, leaving 7 bases unmatched.

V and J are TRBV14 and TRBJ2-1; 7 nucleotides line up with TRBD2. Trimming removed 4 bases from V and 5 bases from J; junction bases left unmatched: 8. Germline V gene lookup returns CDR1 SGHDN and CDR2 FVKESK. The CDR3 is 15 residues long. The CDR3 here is CASSRLGEGNNEQFF. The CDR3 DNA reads TGTGCCAGCAGCCGCCTTGGGGAGGGGAACAATGAGCAGTTCTTC.

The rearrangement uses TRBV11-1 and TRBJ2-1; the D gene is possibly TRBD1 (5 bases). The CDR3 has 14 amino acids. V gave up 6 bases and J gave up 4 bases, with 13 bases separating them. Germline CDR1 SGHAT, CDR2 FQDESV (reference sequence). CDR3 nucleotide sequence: TGTGCCAGCAGTATCGTGACAGCTTACAATGAGCAGTTCTTC. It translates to CASSIVTAYNEQFF.

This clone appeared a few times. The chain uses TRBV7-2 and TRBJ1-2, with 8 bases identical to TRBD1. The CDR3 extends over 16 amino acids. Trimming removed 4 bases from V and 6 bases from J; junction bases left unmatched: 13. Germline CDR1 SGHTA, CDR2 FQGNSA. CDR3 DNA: TGTGCCAGCAGCTCGCGGGGAATACGACAGGGGCATGGCTACACCTTC. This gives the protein CASSSRGIRQGHGYTF.

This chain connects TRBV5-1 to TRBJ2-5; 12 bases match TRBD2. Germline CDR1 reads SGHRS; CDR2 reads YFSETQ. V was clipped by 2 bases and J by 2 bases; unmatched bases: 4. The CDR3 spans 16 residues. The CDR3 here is CASSLLAGGPQETQYF. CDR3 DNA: TGCGCCAGCAGCTTACTAGCGGGAGGACCTCAAGAGACCCAGTACTTC.

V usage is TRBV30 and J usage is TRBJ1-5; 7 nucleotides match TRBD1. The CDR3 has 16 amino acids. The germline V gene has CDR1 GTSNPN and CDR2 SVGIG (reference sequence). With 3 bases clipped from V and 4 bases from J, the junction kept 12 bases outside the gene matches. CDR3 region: CAWSFPGTALNQPQHF. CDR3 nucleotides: TGTGCCTGGAGCTTTCCCGGGACAGCATTGAATCAGCCCCAGCATTTT.

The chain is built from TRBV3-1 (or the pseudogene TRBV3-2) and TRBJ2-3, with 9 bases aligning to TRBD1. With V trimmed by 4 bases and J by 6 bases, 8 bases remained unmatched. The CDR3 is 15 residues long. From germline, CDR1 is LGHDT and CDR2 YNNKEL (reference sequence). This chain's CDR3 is CASSLQGASFDTQYF. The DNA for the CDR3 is TGTGCCAGCAGCCTACAGGGGGCCTCATTCGATACGCAGTATTTT.

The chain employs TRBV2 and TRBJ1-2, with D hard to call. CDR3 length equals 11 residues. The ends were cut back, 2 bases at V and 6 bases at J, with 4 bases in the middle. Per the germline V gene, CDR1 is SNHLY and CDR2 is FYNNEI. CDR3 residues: CASSESDGYTF. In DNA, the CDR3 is TGTGCCAGCAGTGAATCTGATGGCTACACCTTC.

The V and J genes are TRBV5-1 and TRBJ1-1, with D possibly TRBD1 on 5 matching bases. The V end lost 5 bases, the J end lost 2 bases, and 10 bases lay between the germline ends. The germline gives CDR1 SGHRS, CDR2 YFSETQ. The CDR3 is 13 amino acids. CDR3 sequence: CASRATVNTEAFF. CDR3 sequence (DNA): TGCGCCAGCAGGGCGACAGTAAACACTGAAGCTTTCTTT.